This TCR beta chain was sequenced during a study of response to subunit inactivated influenza vaccine. This clonotype was picked up a small number of times. Its target is unknown. TCRdb ran MiXCR on the RT-PCR reads and lists one entry per CDR3 protein. This sample has about 700,000 distinct CDR3 sequences, with approximately 14% found just once. Whole-study findings and limits: Every seasonal influenza vaccination brings in few new T cells, the authors suggested.

Germline CDR1 is SGHTA and CDR2 is FQGNSA. V was cut by 0 bases and J by 3 bases, with 8 bases left in between. There are 15 residues in the CDR3. The chain couples TRBV7-2 to TRBJ2-2; D gene ambiguous. The receptor was derived from a man aged 50-59 years who received an inactivated influenza vaccine. The specimen was PBMCs from blood, collected 11 to 12 days after vaccination. The CDR3 loop is CASSLASADTGELFF. CDR3 DNA sequence: TGTGCCAGCAGCTTAGCATCGGCAGACACCGGGGAGCTGTTTTTT.